This entry concerns a single T cell receptor (beta chain). Its antigen is as yet unknown. The PCR employed 60 Vbeta primers together with 13 Jbeta primers. The protocol was immunoSEQ multiplex PCR, while the TCRdb copy is restricted to in-frame clones and leaves out a portion. This sample has roughly 66,000 clones; roughly 79% occur once, and the top ten carry 5.5% to 7%. The data stem from a study of cytomegalovirus exposure and HLA in healthy donors. Study-wide results and limits: What TCR beta sequences reportedly achieved was accurate prediction of HLA-A and HLA-B alleles in most subjects. CMV serostatus alone was available as immune exposure information.

Per the germline V gene, CDR1 is GTSNPN and CDR2 is SVGIG (reference sequence). The V gene lost 5 bases and the J gene lost 0 bases, with 13 bases spanning the gap. The CDR3 sequence is 15 residues long. Sequencing input: PBMCs. This clonotype was obtained from a man aged 50 to 59 in good health and CMV-seronegative. The rearrangement links TRBV30 to TRBJ1-4; TRBD1 might be the D (6 bases). CDR3 in amino acids: CAWGSYRATNEKLFF. CDR3 coding DNA: TGTGCCTGGGGTTCTTACAGGGCAACTAATGAAAAACTGTTTTTT.